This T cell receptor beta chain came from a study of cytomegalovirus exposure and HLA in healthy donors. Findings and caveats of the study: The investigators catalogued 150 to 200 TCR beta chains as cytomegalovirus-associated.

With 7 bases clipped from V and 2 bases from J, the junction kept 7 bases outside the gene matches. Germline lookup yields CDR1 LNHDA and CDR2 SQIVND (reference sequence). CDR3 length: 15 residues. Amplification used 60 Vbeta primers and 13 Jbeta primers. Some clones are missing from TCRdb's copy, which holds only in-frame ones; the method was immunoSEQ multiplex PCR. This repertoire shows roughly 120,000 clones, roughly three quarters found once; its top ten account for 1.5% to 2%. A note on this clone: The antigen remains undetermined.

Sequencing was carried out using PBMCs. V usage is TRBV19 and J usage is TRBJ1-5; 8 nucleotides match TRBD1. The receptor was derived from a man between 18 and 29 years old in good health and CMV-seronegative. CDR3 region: CASTQGAQGNQPQHF. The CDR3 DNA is TGTGCCAGTACGCAGGGGGCTCAGGGCAATCAGCCCCAGCATTTT.